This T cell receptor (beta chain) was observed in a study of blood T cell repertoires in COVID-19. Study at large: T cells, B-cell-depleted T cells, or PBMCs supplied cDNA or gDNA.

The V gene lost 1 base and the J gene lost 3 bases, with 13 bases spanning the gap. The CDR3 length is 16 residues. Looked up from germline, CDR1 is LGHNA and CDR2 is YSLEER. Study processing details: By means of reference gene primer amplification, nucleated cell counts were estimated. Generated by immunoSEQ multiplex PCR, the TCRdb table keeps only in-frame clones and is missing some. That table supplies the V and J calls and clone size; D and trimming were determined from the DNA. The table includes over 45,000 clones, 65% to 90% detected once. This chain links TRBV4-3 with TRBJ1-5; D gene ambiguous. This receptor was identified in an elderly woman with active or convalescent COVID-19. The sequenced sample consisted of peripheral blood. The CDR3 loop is CASSQGPLATNQPQHF. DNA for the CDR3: TGCGCCAGCAGCCAAGGTCCTTTGGCAACCAATCAGCCCCAGCATTTT.